This T cell receptor beta chain was profiled in a study of cytomegalovirus exposure and HLA in healthy donors (dated by TCRdb to about 2017). A note on the overall study: In an earlier analysis of 450 to 750 of the donors, about 260 Gb of sequence data and 117 million unique TCR beta sequences from roughly 200 million T cells were reported. Rather than using new phenotypic data, the later analysis identified candidate immune exposures from TCR beta sequences and from how often those sequences occurred across donors. Along with the roughly 670-subject first cohort, a separate validation cohort of over a hundred different subjects was used. Typing coverage varied by locus: 629-630 donors for A, B, C, DRB1 and DQB1; roughly 510 for DQA1; about 570 for DPA1; some 470 for DPB1. Because of strong linkage in the cohort, roughly five DR-DQ haplotypes were treated as single units for association and clustering. A later analysis re-examined previously published TCR beta repertoires from roughly 650 donors and added high-resolution HLA genotyping to investigate patterns of TCR occurrence. To predict cytomegalovirus infection status, the study brought together high-throughput TCR immunosequencing, statistical association of individual TCRs with disease status, and machine learning. Across approximately 400 genotyped donors of the cohort, an average of about 240,000 unique TCR beta nucleotide sequences per donor were sequenced, and roughly a sixth of those sequences were non-productive. The aim of the study was to test whether cataloging public T cell receptors could identify signatures of past pathogen exposure. Alongside the repertoire data, information on donor age, sex, ethnicity and CMV serostatus was compiled. An early release covering roughly 600 HLA-typed donors comprised roughly 300 gigabases of sequencing data and tens of millions of unique TCR sequences. Genome-wide SNP genotypes for about three fifths of the roughly 700 donors were used in a later genetic analysis, which treated that subset as a discovery cohort. Of the roughly 400 genotyped donors, over 65% fell in the genetic ancestry cluster associated with self-reported Caucasian donors. Class I and class II HLA loci were covered by the typing at four-digit resolution. Every discovery cohort repertoire had been produced on one sequencing platform. The study profiled the T cell repertoires of hundreds of subjects by immunosequencing and related them to cytomegalovirus serostatus. An earlier analysis of approximately 500 of the donors applied high-throughput TCR beta sequencing to assess whether each TCR beta V gene segment acted as functional or pseudogenic. General conclusions and limits of the study: A further reported finding was that TCR beta sequences accurately predicted the HLA-A and HLA-B alleles for most subjects in the first cohort. In an earlier analysis of fewer than 750 of the donors, most TCR beta V segments were observed in productive rearrangements about 90% or about 30% of the time, broadly matching IMGT annotations. Over 15 rarely observed V segments, including chromosome 9 orphons, were excluded from the earlier analysis of several hundred of the donors because counts were too low. This cohort had only TCR beta chains sequenced, and the lack of alpha or paired-chain data limited which features could be detected. Sequencing depth was assumed to be roughly uniform across donors in the presence/absence analyses, though that assumption may not hold. The classifier was reported to diagnose cytomegalovirus status with high specificity and sensitivity in both the original and validation cohorts. Several of the top co-occurrence clusters appeared to be linked to parvovirus B19, influenza, CMV and Epstein-Barr virus, according to a later analysis. Assigning TCR associations to individual alleles was difficult when HLA alleles, especially DR and DQ, strongly co-occurred. In a later analysis, HLA-associated TCR beta chains were found to be more clonally expanded and to have lower generation probabilities than equally common non-associated chains. Across donors, most TCR sequences were observed very rarely, whereas some public TCRs were present in many individuals. At a false discovery rate of 0.05, a later analysis linked 16,000 or so TCR beta sequences to specific HLA alleles. In vitro tests confirmed that a few of the cytomegalovirus-associated TCR beta chains recognize cytomegalovirus antigens. In a later genetic analysis, fewer N-insertions in productive TCRs were reported among donors in an Asian-associated ancestry cluster than the roughly 640-donor mean. According to a later analysis, TCR association rates differed among HLA loci, with DRB1 alleles showing the most associated TCRs and HLA-C alleles showing the fewest. According to the authors, the approach could potentially be generalized to other disease states and immunological phenotypes. A cluster of highly shared sequence variants was judged likely to be a technical artifact of the sequencing pipeline. Correlated functional status among segregating V segments might be attributable to linkage disequilibrium, but an unknown experimental factor could not be ruled out. Because some donors lacked HLA typing at each locus, the association tests relied only on the typed subset. Immune exposure information for the cohort was limited to CMV serostatus. A later genetic analysis associated a missense DCLRE1C variant with V-gene and J-gene trimming of TCR beta chains, and an independent cohort replicated the association. According to a later analysis, most CMV-associated TCR beta chains appeared to be HLA-restricted, and the HLA associations seemed to be driven largely by CMV exposure. The study gave a list of 150 to 200 TCR beta chains associated with cytomegalovirus. Some IMGT-functional V segments, including TRBV6-2 and TRBV6-3, could not be told apart with the 87-base-pair reads, so those segments were excluded.

This clone was recorded a few times. No cognate antigen has been identified for it. Base quality data are lacking; no much larger clone is found one base away. Library creation used the immunoSEQ multiplex PCR assay. For the multiplex PCR, a mixture combining 60 forward primers for TCR Vbeta segments and 13 reverse primers for TCR Jbeta segments was used. The CDR3 region of rearranged TCR beta genes was amplified from genomic DNA with a multiplex PCR assay. The amplified TCR beta libraries were sequenced on the Illumina HiSeq System as 87-base-pair reads. The original pipeline was this. A later analysis counted approximately 84 million unique TCR beta chains across the 650 to 800 repertoires, and roughly 9.9 million of these chains were shared by at least two donors. To remove PCR and sequencing errors, raw reads were error-corrected and collapsed into unique sequences using a nearest-neighbor algorithm that merged closely related sequences. To assign V, D and J gene segments, CDR3 sequences were aligned to IMGT reference sequences. For a sequence to be retained, a match of at least six nucleotides was required to both a V gene segment and a J gene segment. A rearrangement was called productive if the CDR3 had no stop codons and remained in frame with V and J, and every other rearrangement was called non-productive. CDR3 was defined by IMGT convention, running from the second conserved V-encoded cysteine to the conserved J-encoded phenylalanine. The earlier analysis of about 610 of the donors excluded any sequence lacking an unambiguous match to a single V gene segment. In an earlier analysis of 500 to 750 of the donors, V segments were called functional above 56.7% productive rearrangements and were called segregating when the between-donor standard deviation exceeded 5%. A statistical classification framework was developed to diagnose cytomegalovirus status using the catalog of TCR beta chain sequences. V and J gene assignment, in a later analysis, came from comparing TCR nucleotide sequences with IMGT/GENE-DB human TR gene sequences. A later analysis assigned CDR3 sequences and most-parsimonious VDJ recombination scenarios with the TCRdist pipeline. In a later analysis, each TCR beta chain was defined by its CDR3 amino acid sequence together with its V-gene family, and reads without a unique V-gene family were excluded. To address suspected cross-contamination and a sequencing artifact, a later analysis removed 550 to 750 highly shared, low-generation-probability nucleotide sequences. In a later analysis, a clonal expansion index for each public chain was calculated from normalized within-repertoire ranks of inferred template counts. Generation probabilities in a later analysis came from a VDJ recombination model fitted to out-of-frame rearrangements, and those results were checked against IGoR. Hypergeometric tests were used in a later analysis to score TCR-TCR, TCR-HLA and TCR-CMV co-occurrence, with a repertoire-size bias correction applied to the TCR pairs. In a later analysis, false discovery rates were estimated by permuting HLA or CMV assignments 20 times. A later analysis grouped co-occurring TCRs with DBSCAN, adding TCRdist sequence similarity when clustering within HLA-allele-positive subsets. Repertoires with fewer than 30,000 or more than 120,000 public chains, plus five repertoires with anomalous nucleotide sharing, were excluded from co-occurrence clustering. The immuneACCESS repertoire file appears here via TCRdb, limited to in-frame rearrangements. These files lack a portion of the clones; in checked studies, under half of the deficit traces to unresolved V genes, and the cause of the others is not known. V, J and clone size are taken as reported in that table, and D and trimming were inferred from the DNA itself. The sample table shows some 150,000 clones, and about three quarters are seen once. The top ten constitute approximately 15% of the sample.

The cohort consisted of fewer than 700 healthy bone marrow donors. Cohort members were all nominally healthy when sampled, although unrecorded immune exposures were likely present. Of the approximately 670 cohort members, 289 had a positive CMV serostatus and about 350 had a negative one, while no CMV serostatus was recorded for the donor. A peripheral blood sample was collected from each donor, and TCR beta sequencing was performed on peripheral blood mononuclear cells. The Qiagen DNeasy Blood Extraction Kit was used to extract genomic DNA from the blood cell samples. From a lookup of the germline V gene, CDR1 and CDR2 are LGHNA and YNFKEQ. Reading from cysteine to phenylalanine, the CDR3 counts 17 amino acids. Only CDR3 DNA remains: 51 bases, in frame from the first base. The germline V end is reduced by 3 bases and the J end by 3 bases; junction bases left unmatched: 6.

The sequence joins TRBV4-2 to TRBJ2-3, and TRBD2 aligns with 13 junction nucleotides. This clonotype originated in a human donor in good health. Sequenced input: PBMCs. The nucleotide sequence is TGTGCCAGCAGCCAGTTTGGACTAGCGGGGGAGACAGATACGCAGTATTTT. It specifies CASSQFGLAGETDTQYF.